The source of this T cell receptor (beta chain) is a study of shared clonotypes between healthy human individuals. Assay: immunoSEQ multiplex PCR; the TCRdb copy retains only in-frame clones and omits some. Among around 1,900,000 clones, over 85% were seen once, and the ten largest hold around 1.7%. Germline lookup yields CDR1 SEHNR and CDR2 FQNEAQ (reference sequence). V was shortened by 2 bases and J by 11 bases, with 11 bases between the two germline ends. The length of the CDR3 is 12 residues. Naive CD8 cells lacked CD45RO and underwent positive selection for CCR7, leaving out terminally differentiated effector memory CD45RA+ cells.

The source of this sequence is a man younger than 30 in good health. Some clones in this sample may be carry-over from other donors' samples. The sequenced sample was naive CD8+ T cells from PBMCs. The chain uses TRBV7-9 and TRBJ2-3; possibly TRBD2 for D (5 bases). The CDR3 reads CASSLRGYGQYF. CDR3 nucleotide sequence: TGTGCCAGCAGCTTACGGGGTTATGGGCAGTATTTT. Full variable domain (missing parts from reference TRBV7-9 and TRBJ2-3): DTGVSQNPRHKITKRGQNVTFRCDPISEHNRLYWYRQTLGQGPEFLTYFQNEAQLEKSRLLSDRFSAERPKGSFSTLEIQRTEQGDSAMYLCASSLRGYGQYFGPGTRLTVL.